Sequencing of this TCR beta chain was carried out in a study of shared clonotypes between healthy human individuals. Whole-study findings and limits: Depth of sequencing was expected to influence donor clonotype sharing.

Clones were read by immunoSEQ multiplex PCR, and TCRdb kept only the in-frame ones, dropping some. The top ten hold around 1.1% of the sample, which has 2 million or so clones, 85% to 95% seen once. Notes on this clone: Antigen: not known.

Positive CCR7 selection of CD45RO-negative cells yielded the naive CD8 cells, and terminally differentiated effector memory CD45RA+ cells were excluded. The clonotype originates from a man aged 18 to 30 in good health. The sequenced material came from naive CD8+ T cells sorted from blood.

This CDR3 is CASSSTSGYTGELFF. The CDR3 nucleotides are TGTGCCAGCAGCTCCACGTCGGGCTACACCGGGGAGCTGTTTTTT. The chain is built from TRBV7-2 and TRBJ2-2; D uncertain. CDR1 and CDR2 (germline): SGHTA, FQGNSA. With 4 bases removed from V and 3 bases from J, the gap between germline ends came to 12 bases. CDR3 length: 15 amino acids.